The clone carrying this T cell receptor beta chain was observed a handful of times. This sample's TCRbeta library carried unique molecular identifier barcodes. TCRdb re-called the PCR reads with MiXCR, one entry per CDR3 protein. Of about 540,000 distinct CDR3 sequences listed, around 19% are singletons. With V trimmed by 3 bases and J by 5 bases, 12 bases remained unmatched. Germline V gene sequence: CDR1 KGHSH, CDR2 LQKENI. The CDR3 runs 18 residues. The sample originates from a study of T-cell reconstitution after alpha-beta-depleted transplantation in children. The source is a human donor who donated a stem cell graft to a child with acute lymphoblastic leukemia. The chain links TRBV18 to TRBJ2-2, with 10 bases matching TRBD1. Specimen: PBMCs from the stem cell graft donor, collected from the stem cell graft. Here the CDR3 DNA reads TGTGCCAGCTCACCCCGACAGGGGGCTACTCTGAGTACCGGGGAGCTGTTTTTT. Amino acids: CASSPRQGATLSTGELFF.